This T cell receptor (beta chain) was sequenced for a study of cytomegalovirus exposure and HLA in healthy donors. Amplification used 60 Vbeta primers and 13 Jbeta primers. Sequenced by immunoSEQ multiplex PCR; TCRdb stores in-frame clones only, minus some. The table has some 200,000 clones, under 70% seen once. The CDR3 has 13 amino acids. J was trimmed by 2 bases and V by 3 bases; bases with no gene match: 2. Germline V lookup: CDR1 SGDLS, CDR2 YYNGEE. Sequenced sample: PBMCs. The source is a middle-aged man in good health and CMV-seropositive. The genes are TRBV9 and TRBJ2-7, with 7 bases aligning to TRBD1. The CDR3 DNA reads TGTGCCAGCAGCGCGGGACAGACCTACGAGCAGTACTTC. As protein: CASSAGQTYEQYF.